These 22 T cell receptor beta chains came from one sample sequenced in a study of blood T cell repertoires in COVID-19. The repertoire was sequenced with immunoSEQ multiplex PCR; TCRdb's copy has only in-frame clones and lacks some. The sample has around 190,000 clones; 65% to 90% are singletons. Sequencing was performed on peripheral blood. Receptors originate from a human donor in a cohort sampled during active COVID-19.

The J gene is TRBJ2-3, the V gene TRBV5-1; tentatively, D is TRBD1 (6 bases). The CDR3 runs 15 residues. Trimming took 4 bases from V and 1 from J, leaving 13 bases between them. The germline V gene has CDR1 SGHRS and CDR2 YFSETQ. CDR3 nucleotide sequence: TGCGCCAGCAGCGGATACAGGGTGGGCACAGATACGCAGTATTTT. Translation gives CASSGYRVGTDTQYF.

Here the CDR3 reads CASSYRTGGSRGEQFF. In DNA, the CDR3 is TGTGCCAGCAGTTATAGGACAGGGGGATCTAGGGGTGAGCAGTTCTTC. The rearrangement uses TRBV6-5 and TRBJ2-1, with TRBD1 identical over 10 bases. Per germline, CDR1 MNHEY and CDR2 SVGAGI. The CDR3 runs 16 residues. The V segment lost 3 bases and the J segment 9 bases; nucleotides outside the gene matches: 11.

The CDR3 sequence is CASSQNRDSYEQYF. In nucleotides, the CDR3 is TGTGCCAGCTCACAAAACAGGGACTCCTACGAGCAGTACTTC. The rearrangement joins TRBV18 to TRBJ2-7; TRBD1 is a possible D gene (6 bases). In germline, CDR1 is KGHSH, CDR2 LQKENI. Deletions cut 4 bases from V and 0 bases from J, with 10 bases between. This CDR3 comprises 14 residues.

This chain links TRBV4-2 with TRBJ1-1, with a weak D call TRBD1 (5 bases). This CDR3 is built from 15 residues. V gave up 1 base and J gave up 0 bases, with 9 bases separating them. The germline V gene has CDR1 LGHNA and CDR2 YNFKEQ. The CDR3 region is CASSQGGSLNTEAFF. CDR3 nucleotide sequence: TGTGCCAGCAGCCAAGGGGGCAGCTTGAACACTGAAGCTTTCTTT.

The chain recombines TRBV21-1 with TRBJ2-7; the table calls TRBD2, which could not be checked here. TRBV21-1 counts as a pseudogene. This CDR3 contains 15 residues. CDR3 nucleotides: TGTGCCAGCAGCAAAAGATACGGGTTCTCCTACGAGCAGTACTTC. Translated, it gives CASSKRYGFSYEQYF.

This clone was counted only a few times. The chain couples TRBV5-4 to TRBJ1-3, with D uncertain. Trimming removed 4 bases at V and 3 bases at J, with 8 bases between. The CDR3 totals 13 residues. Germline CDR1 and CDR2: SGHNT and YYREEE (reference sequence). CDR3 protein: CASSIDVGNTIYF. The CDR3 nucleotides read TGTGCCAGCAGCATAGATGTTGGAAACACCATATATTTT.

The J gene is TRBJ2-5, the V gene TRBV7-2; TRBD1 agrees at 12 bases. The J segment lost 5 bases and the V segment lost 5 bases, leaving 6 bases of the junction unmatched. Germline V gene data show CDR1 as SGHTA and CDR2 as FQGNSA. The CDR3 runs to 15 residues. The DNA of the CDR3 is TGTGCCAGCAGCGTGGGGACAGGGGGCTTGGAGACCCAGTACTTC. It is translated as CASSVGTGGLETQYF.

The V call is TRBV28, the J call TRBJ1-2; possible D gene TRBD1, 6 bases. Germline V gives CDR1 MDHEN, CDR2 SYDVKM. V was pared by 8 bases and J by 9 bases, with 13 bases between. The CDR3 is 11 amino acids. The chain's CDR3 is CASQSGVRYTF. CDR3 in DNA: TGTGCCAGCCAGTCAGGGGTGCGCTACACCTTC.

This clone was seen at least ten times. CDR3 in amino acids: CASSMTGGLDTGELFF. The CDR3 region has the DNA TGTGCCAGCAGCATGACAGGGGGCTTGGACACCGGGGAGCTGTTTTTT. V usage is TRBV5-8 and J usage is TRBJ2-2; 10 bases line up with TRBD1. This CDR3 has 16 residues. With V trimmed by 4 bases and J by 3 bases, 6 bases remained unmatched. CDR1 is SGHTS and CDR2 is YDEGEE in the germline V gene.

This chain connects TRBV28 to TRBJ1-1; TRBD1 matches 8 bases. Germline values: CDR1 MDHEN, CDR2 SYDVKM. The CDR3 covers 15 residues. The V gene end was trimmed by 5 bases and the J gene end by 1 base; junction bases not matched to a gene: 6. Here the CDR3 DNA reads TGTGCCAGCAGTGGATCCGGGACAGGGAACACTGAAGCTTTCTTT. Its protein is CASSGSGTGNTEAFF.

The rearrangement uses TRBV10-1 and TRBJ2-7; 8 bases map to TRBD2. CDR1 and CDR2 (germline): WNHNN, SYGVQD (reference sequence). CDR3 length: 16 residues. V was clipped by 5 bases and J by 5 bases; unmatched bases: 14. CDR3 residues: CASSHDVSSGNHEQYF. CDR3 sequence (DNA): TGCGCCAGCAGTCACGATGTGAGTAGCGGGAACCACGAGCAGTACTTC.

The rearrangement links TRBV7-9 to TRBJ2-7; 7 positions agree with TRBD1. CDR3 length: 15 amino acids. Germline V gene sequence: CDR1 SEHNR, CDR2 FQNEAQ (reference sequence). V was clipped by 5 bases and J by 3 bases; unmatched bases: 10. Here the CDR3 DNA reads TGTGCCAGCAGCCAGTATAGGGACAGCTACTACGAGCAGTACTTC. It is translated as CASSQYRDSYYEQYF. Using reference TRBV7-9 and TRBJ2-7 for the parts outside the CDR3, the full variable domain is DTGVSQNPRHKITKRGQNVTFRCDPISEHNRLYWYRQTLGQGPEFLTYFQNEAQLEKSRLLSDRFSAERPKGSFSTLEIQRTEQGDSAMYLCASSQYRDSYYEQYFGPGTRLTVT.

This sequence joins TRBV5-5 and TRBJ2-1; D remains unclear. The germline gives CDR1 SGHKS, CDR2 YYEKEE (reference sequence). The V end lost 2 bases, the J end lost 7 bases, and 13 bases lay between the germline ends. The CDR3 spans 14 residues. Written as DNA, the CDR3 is TGTGCCAGCAGCTTCCCTACCTTTAGTAATGAGCAGTTCTTC. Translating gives CASSFPTFSNEQFF.

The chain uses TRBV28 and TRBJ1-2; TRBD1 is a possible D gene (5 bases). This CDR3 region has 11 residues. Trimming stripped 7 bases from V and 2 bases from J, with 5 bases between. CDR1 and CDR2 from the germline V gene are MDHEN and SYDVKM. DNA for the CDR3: TGTGCCAGCACAGGGAACTATGGCTACACCTTC. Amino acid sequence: CASTGNYGYTF.

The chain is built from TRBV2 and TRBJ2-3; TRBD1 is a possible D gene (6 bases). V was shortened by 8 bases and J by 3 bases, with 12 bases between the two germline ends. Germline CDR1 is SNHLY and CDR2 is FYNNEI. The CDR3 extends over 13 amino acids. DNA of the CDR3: TGTGCCAGCGGAACAGGGTTTACAGATACGCAGTATTTT. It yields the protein CASGTGFTDTQYF.

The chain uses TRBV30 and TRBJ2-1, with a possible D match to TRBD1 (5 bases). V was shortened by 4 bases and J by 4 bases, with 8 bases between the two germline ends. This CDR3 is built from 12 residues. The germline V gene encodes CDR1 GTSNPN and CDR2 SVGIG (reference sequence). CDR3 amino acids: CAWTTGYNEQFF. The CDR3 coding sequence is TGTGCCTGGACAACAGGATACAATGAGCAGTTCTTC.

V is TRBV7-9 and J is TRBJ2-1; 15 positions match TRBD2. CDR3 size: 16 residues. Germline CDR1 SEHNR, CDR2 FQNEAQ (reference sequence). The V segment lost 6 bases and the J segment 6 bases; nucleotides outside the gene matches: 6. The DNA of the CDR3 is TGTGCCAGCAGGCGAGGGACTAGCGGGAGGTTCAATGAGCAGTTCTTC. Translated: CASRRGTSGRFNEQFF.

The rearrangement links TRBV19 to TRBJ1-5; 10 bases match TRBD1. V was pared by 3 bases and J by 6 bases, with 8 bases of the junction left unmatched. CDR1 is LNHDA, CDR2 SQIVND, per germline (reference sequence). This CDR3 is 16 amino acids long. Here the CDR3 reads CASSILRQGASQPQHF. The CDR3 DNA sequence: TGTGCCAGTAGTATCCTTCGACAGGGGGCGAGTCAGCCCCAGCATTTT.

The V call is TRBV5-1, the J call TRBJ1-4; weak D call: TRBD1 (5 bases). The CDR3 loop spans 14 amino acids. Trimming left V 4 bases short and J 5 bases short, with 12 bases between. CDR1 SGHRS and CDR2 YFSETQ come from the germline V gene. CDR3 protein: CASSGGLPNEKLFF. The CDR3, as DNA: TGCGCCAGCAGCGGGGGACTGCCGAATGAAAAACTGTTTTTT.

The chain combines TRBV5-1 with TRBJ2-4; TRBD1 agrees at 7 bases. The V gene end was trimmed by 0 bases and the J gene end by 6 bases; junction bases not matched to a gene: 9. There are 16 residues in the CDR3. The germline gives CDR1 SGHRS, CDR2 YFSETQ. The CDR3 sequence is CASSLAWTGNGNIQYF. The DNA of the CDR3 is TGCGCCAGCAGCTTGGCCTGGACAGGAAACGGAAACATTCAGTACTTC.

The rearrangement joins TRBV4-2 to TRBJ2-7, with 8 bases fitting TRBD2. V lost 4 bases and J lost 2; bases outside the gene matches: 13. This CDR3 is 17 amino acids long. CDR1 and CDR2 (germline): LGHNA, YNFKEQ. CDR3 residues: CASSPSLQTSVPYEQYF. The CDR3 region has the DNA TGTGCCAGCAGCCCCTCGCTGCAGACTAGCGTGCCCTACGAGCAGTACTTC.

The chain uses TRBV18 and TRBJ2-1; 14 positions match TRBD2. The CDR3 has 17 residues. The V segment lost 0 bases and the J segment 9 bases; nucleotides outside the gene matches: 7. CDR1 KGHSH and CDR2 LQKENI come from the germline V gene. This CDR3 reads CASSPPTGLAGVIEQFF. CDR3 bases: TGTGCCAGCTCACCACCTACGGGACTAGCGGGAGTTATTGAGCAGTTCTTC.